This TCR beta chain was identified during a study of beta chain features in type 1 diabetes. Purity exceeding 98% was reached by all sorted populations. Expressed TCRB transcripts were sequenced because the entire RNA isolate underwent reverse transcription. The method was immunoSEQ multiplex PCR; TCRdb's version includes in-frame clones alone and lacks a portion of them. The data show roughly 350,000 clones, 9.6% seen once. Comment on this clone: Its cognate antigen is unknown.

Between the trimmed V and J ends, which lost 5 bases and 2 bases, there was a span of 7 bases. Germline V gives CDR1 SEHNR, CDR2 FQNEAQ (reference sequence). CDR3 length: 13 amino acids. Regarding the study as a whole: All four CD4+ subsets from Type 1 diabetes patients carried moderately but significantly shorter TCRB CDR3s.

The chain carries TRBV7-9 and TRBJ1-5, with D possibly TRBD1 on 5 matching bases. The origin of this receptor is a man aged 25-45 years with type 1 diabetes. Sequenced: central memory CD4+ T cells from blood. The CDR3 coding sequence is TGTGCCAGCAGCATGACAGGCAATCAGCCCCAGCATTTT. Amino acid sequence: CASSMTGNQPQHF.